This passage covers 9 T cell receptor beta chains from one sample sequenced in a study of T-cell reconstitution after alpha-beta-depleted transplantation in children. The TCRbeta library incorporated unique molecular identifiers. One entry per CDR3 protein results from TCRdb running MiXCR on the PCR reads. The data show about 78,000 distinct CDR3 sequences, over 12% seen once. The sample was PBMCs, mostly from graft donor cells, taken 180 days after TCRalphabeta/CD19-depleted stem cell transplant. The receptors here all came from a male patient between 2 and 15 years old who had a stem cell transplant for acute lymphoblastic leukemia, so the T cells may come from the graft donor.

To note about this clonotype: One junction end does not reproduce the germline sequence, and a read error may be involved. This chain links TRBV29-1 with TRBJ1-1; maybe TRBD1 (5 bases). There are 13 residues in the CDR3. The germline CDR1 and CDR2 sequences are SQVTM and ANQGSEA. This chain's CDR3 is CSVGGTANTEASF. DNA for the CDR3: TGCAGCGTTGGAGGGACGGCGAACACTGAAGCTTCCTTT.

This clonotype was recorded a few times. V is TRBV4-3 and J is TRBJ2-1; weak D call: TRBD2 (7 bases). V lost 4 bases and J 5 bases, leaving 18 bases between the germline ends. In germline, CDR1 is LGHNA, CDR2 YSLEER. There are 16 residues in the CDR3. The CDR3: CASSPAWGGRDNEQFF. CDR3 nucleotide sequence: TGCGCCAGCAGCCCCGCTTGGGGGGGCCGGGACAATGAGCAGTTCTTC.

CDR3 sequence (DNA): TGTGCCAGCAGCTTAGATCCCGCGGGCATTCAGTACTTC. Residues: CASSLDPAGIQYF. The chain is built from TRBV11-2 and TRBJ2-4; TRBD2 might be the D (5 bases). Germline loops: CDR1 SGHAT, CDR2 FQNNGV. Trimming removed 0 bases at V and 9 bases at J, with 9 bases between. This CDR3 is 13 amino acids long.

J is TRBJ1-1 and V is TRBV5-3; the match to TRBD1 covers 9 bases. TRBV5-3 is assigned to the ORF class and has an uncertain function. Trimming removed 2 bases from V and 0 bases from J; junction bases left unmatched: 5. The CDR3 is 16 amino acids. CDR3 sequence (DNA): TGTGCCAGAAGCTTTGGACAGGGGAAGTTGAACACTGAAGCTTTCTTT. Protein sequence: CARSFGQGKLNTEAFF.

This rearrangement joins TRBV19 to TRBJ2-2, with D possibly TRBD2 on 5 matching bases. Between the trimmed V and J ends, which lost 7 bases and 3 bases, there was a span of 12 bases. The CDR3 is made up of 14 amino acids. The germline V gene encodes CDR1 LNHDA and CDR2 SQIVND (reference sequence). The CDR3 region has the DNA TGTGCCAGTACAAGGACTCGGGACACCGGGGAGCTGTTTTTT. Translated, it gives CASTRTRDTGELFF.

This clonotype was recorded a few times. V usage is TRBV28 and J usage is TRBJ2-3, with TRBD1 as a possible D gene (7 bases). Germline CDR1 is MDHEN and CDR2 is SYDVKM. The germline V and J ends were trimmed by 2 bases and 6 bases, with 12 bases remaining between them. The CDR3 is 14 residues long. This CDR3 is CASSLAGGYDTQYF. CDR3 DNA sequence: TGTGCCAGCAGTTTAGCAGGGGGGTATGATACGCAGTATTTT. Complete variable domain (other parts from reference TRBV28 and TRBJ2-3): DVKVTQSSRYLVKRTGEKVFLECVQDMDHENMFWYRQDPGLGLRLIYFSYDVKMKEKGDIPEGYSVSREKKERFSLILESASTNQTSMYLCASSLAGGYDTQYFGPGTRLTVL.

V is TRBV5-4 and J is TRBJ2-7; TRBD1 matches at 9 bases. Germline values: CDR1 SGHNT, CDR2 YYREEE (reference sequence). The CDR3 is 13 residues long. With V trimmed by 4 bases and J by 7 bases, 6 bases remained unmatched. The DNA for the CDR3 is TGTGCCAGCAGCCCAACAGGGGGCCTAGAGCAGTACTTC. Translation: CASSPTGGLEQYF.

This clonotype appeared a single time. The genes are TRBV5-1 and TRBJ1-3; D not resolved. V was clipped by 5 bases and J by 0 bases, with 12 bases between them. Germline V gives CDR1 SGHRS, CDR2 YFSETQ. This CDR3 region has 15 residues. In DNA, the CDR3 is TGCGCCAGCAGAAGGGAGTTCAGCTCTGGAAACACCATATATTTT. Translated: CASRREFSSGNTIYF.

This clonotype was detected only a few times. This chain's CDR3 is CASSPYPIAREHHEQYF. The CDR3 coding sequence is TGTGCCAGCAGCCCTTATCCCATAGCGCGGGAGCACCACGAGCAGTACTTC. The chain couples TRBV4-2 to TRBJ2-7; 7 nucleotides align to TRBD2. Trimming removed 4 bases from V and 5 bases from J; junction bases left unmatched: 17. Germline V gives CDR1 LGHNA, CDR2 YNFKEQ. This CDR3 is built from 17 residues.